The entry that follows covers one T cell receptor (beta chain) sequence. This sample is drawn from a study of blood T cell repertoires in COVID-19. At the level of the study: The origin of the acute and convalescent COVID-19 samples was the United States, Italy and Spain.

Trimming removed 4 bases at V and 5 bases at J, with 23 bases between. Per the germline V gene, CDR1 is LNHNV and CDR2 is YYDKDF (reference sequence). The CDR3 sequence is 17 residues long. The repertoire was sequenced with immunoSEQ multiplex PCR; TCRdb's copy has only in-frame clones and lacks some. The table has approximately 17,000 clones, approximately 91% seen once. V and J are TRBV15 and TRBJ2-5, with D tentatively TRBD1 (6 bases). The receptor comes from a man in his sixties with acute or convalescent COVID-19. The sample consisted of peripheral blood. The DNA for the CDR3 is TGTGCCACCAGCACTCAATACAGGGTGGTGTCAGAGGAGACCCAGTACTTC. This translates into CATSTQYRVVSEETQYF. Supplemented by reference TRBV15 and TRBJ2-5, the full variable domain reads DAMVIQNPRYQVTQFGKPVTLSCSQTLNHNVMYWYQQKSSQAPKLLFHYYDKDFNNEADTPDNFQSRRPNTSFCFLDIRSPGLGDTAMYLCATSTQYRVVSEETQYFGPGTRLLVL.